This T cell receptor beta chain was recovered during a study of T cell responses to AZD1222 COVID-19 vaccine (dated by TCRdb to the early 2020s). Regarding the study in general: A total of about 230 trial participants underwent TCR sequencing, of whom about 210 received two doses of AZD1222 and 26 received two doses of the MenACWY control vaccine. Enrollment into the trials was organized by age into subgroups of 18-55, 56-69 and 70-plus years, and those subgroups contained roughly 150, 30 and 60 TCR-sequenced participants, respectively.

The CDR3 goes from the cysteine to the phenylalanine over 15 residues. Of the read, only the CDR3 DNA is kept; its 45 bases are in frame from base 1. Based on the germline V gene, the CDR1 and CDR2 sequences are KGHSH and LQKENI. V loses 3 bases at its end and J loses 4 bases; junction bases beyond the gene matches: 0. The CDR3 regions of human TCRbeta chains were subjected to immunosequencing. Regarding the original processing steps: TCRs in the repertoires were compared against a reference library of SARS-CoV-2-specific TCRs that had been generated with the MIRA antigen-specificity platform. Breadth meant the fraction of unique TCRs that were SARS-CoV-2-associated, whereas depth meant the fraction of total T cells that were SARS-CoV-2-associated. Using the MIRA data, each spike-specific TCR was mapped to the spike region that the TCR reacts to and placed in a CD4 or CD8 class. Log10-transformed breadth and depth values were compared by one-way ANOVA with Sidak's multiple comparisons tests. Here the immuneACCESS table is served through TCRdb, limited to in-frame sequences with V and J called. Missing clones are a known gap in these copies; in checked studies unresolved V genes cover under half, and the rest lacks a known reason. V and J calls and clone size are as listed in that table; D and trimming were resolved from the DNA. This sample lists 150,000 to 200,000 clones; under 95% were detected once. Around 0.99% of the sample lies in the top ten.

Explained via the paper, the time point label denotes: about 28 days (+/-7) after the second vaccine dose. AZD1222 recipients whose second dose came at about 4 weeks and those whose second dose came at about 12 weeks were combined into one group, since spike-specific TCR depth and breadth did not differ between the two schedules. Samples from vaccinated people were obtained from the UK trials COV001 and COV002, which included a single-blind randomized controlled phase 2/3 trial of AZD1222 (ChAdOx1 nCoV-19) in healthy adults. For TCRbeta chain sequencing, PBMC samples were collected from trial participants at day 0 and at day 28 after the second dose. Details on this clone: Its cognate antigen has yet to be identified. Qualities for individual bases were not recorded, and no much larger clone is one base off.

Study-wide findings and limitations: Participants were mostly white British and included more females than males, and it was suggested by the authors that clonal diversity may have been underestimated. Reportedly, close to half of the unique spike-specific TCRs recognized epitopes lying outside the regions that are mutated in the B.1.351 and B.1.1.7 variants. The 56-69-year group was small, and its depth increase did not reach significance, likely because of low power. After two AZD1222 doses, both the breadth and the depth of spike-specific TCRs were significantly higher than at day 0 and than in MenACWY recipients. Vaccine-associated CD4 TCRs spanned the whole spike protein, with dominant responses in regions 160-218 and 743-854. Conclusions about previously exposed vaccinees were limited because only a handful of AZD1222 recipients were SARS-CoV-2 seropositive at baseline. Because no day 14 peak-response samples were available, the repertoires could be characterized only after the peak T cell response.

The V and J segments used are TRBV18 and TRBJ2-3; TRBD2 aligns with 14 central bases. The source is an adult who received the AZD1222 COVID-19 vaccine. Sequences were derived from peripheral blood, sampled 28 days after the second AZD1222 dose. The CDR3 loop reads CASSPGLAGADTQYF. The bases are TGTGCCAGCTCACCGGGACTAGCGGGGGCAGATACGCAGTATTTT.